This T cell receptor beta chain appears in the sequencing data of a study of technical replicates of blood from several donors. Method: immunoSEQ multiplex PCR; TCRdb's copy keeps in-frame clones and lacks some. Altogether tens of thousands of clones are present, around 86% being singletons, with the ten largest covering 4.5% to 5.5%. The specimen was PBMCs. The origin of this receptor is a human donor in good health. Some clones in this sample may be carry-over from other donors' samples.

CDR3 bases: TGTGCCAGCAGCCCCGGGGCTAGCGGGGGGGCCAAAAACATTCAGTACTTC. The encoded protein is CASSPGASGGAKNIQYF. The chain recombines TRBV5-4 with TRBJ2-4, with 11 bases fitting TRBD2. The germline CDR1 and CDR2 sequences are SGHNT and YYREEE (reference sequence). The CDR3 length is 17 residues. The V and J ends lost 4 bases and 1 base, in that order; junction bases with no gene match: 7.